Listed below are T cell receptor beta chains from one sample, sequenced in a study of T cells in Graves' hyperthyroidism and ophthalmopathy. Using its own MiXCR run on the multiplex PCR reads, TCRdb lists one record per CDR3 protein. The sample has 380,000 or so distinct CDR3 sequences, roughly 13% seen once; the top ten hold less than 25%. The sequencing sample was made of blood. The receptors here all came from a man aged 30 to 45 with Graves' hyperthyroidism that later progressed to Graves' ophthalmopathy. Both conserved end residues are part of each CDR3. The D gene is left open where the match is weak. Part of the rows lack a size; the others show once, few, many or a class for expanded clones.

j_gene	v_gene	d_gene	abundance	CDR3aa	CDR3nt
TRBJ1-1	TRBV20-1	TRBD1	few	CSAEDRADTEAFF	TGCAGTGCCGAGGACAGGGCTGACACTGAAGCTTTCTTT
TRBJ2-1	TRBV2	TRBD2	many	CASSVGSGGHYNEQFF	TGTGCCAGCAGTGTTGGTAGCGGGGGCCACTACAATGAGCAGTTCTTC
TRBJ2-3	TRBV10-3	TRBD2	few	CAISESSGGTTDTQYF	TGTGCCATCAGTGAGTCCAGCGGGGGGACAACAGATACGCAGTATTTT
TRBJ2-2	TRBV11-3	TRBD1	many	CASSTRQGTGELFF	TGTGCCAGCAGCACCCGACAGGGGACCGGGGAGCTGTTTTTT
TRBJ2-5	TRBV12-3/TRBV12-4	TRBD2	few	CASSPEGRVETQYF	TGTGCCAGCAGTCCCGAAGGGAGGGTAGAGACCCAGTACTTC
TRBJ1-6	TRBV9	.	.	CASSVGGDRYSPLHF	TGTGCCAGCAGCGTAGGGGGTGACAGATATTCACCCCTCCACTTT
TRBJ2-1	TRBV7-9	.	.	CASSEDIGGGFF	TGTGCCAGCAGCGAAGATATAGGGGGGGGGTTCTTC
TRBJ2-7	TRBV7-6	.	many	CASSFGGSYEQYF	TGTGCCAGCAGTTTCGGTGGATCCTACGAGCAGTACTTC
TRBJ1-1	TRBV12-3/TRBV12-4	.	many	CASSLTGARNTEAFF	TGTGCCAGCAGTTTAACGGGGGCTCGGAACACTGAAGCTTTCTTT
TRBJ1-4	TRBV4-1	.	.	CASSQDGTGNGKLFF	TGCGCCAGCAGCCAAGATGGGACCGGCAATGGGAAACTGTTTTTT
TRBJ1-5	TRBV27	.	many	CASSLGAYSNQPQHF	TGTGCCAGCTCTCTGGGGGCGTATAGCAATCAGCCCCAGCATTTT
TRBJ2-1	TRBV9	.	many	CASSAASGANEQFF	TGTGCCAGCAGCGCCGCCTCGGGGGCGAATGAGCAGTTCTTC
TRBJ2-7	TRBV6-1	TRBD1	.	CSGGTGGYEQYF	TGTTCGGGGGGGACAGGGGGATACGAGCAGTACTTC
TRBJ2-3	TRBV5-1	.	many	CASSLGLLTDTQYF	TGCGCCAGCAGCTTGGGATTACTCACAGATACGCAGTATTTT
TRBJ1-2	TRBV18	TRBD1	few	CASSPLRQGQNYGYTF	TGTGCCAGCTCACCACTTCGACAGGGACAGAACTATGGCTACACCTTC
TRBJ2-3	TRBV13	TRBD1	few	CASRGQGASTDTQYF	TGTGCCAGCAGGGGACAGGGGGCTAGCACAGATACGCAGTATTTT
TRBJ2-3	TRBV28	.	many	CASSFQANVLDTQYF	TGTGCCAGCAGTTTCCAGGCTAACGTCCTGGATACGCAGTATTTT
TRBJ2-7	TRBV3-1	.	many	CASSHRTSYEQYF	TGTGCCAGCAGCCATCGGACCAGCTACGAGCAGTACTTC
TRBJ1-3	TRBV4-1	.	.	CASSQESGLVIGNTIYF	TGCGCCAGCAGCCAAGAATCGGGACTCGTAATCGGAAACACCATATATTTT
TRBJ1-5	TRBV20-1	.	.	CSAGGGRRSNQPQHF	TGCAGTGCCGGCGGGGGGCGAAGGAGCAATCAGCCCCAGCATTTT
TRBJ2-5	TRBV5-1	.	once	CASSLGLPQSYQETQYF	TGCGCCAGCAGCTTGGGTCTCCCTCAATCGTACCAAGAGACCCAGTACTTC
TRBJ1-2	TRBV6-1	TRBD1	many	CASSAPGGSDGYTF	TGTGCCAGCAGTGCCCCAGGGGGTTCCGATGGCTACACCTTC
TRBJ1-5	TRBV9	.	few	CASSPHKVSNQPQHF	TGTGCCAGCAGCCCACACAAGGTTAGCAATCAGCCCCAGCATTTT
TRBJ1-5	TRBV5-8	.	few	CASSLVTIRHNQPQHF	TGTGCCAGCAGCTTGGTTACAATCAGACACAATCAGCCCCAGCATTTT
TRBJ2-5	TRBV12-3/TRBV12-4	TRBD2	.	CASSLTSGVKETQYF	TGTGCCAGCAGTTTAACTAGCGGGGTTAAAGAGACCCAGTACTTC
TRBJ1-5	TRBV20-1	.	.	CSARQGRFGSNQPQHF	TGCAGTGCTAGACAGGGAAGGTTTGGGAGCAATCAGCCCCAGCATTTT
TRBJ2-1	TRBV7-6	.	many	CASSLAGSEQFF	TGTGCCAGCAGCTTAGCCGGGAGTGAGCAGTTCTTC
TRBJ2-7	TRBV30	.	.	CAWSGSGEQYF	TGTGCCTGGAGTGGTTCCGGCGAGCAGTACTTC
TRBJ1-1	TRBV18	.	many	CASSGTRDMNTEAFF	TGTGCCAGCTCAGGGACAAGGGATATGAACACTGAAGCTTTCTTT
TRBJ2-2	TRBV19	.	few	CASRTTGTGELFF	TGTGCCAGTAGGACGACTGGCACCGGGGAGCTGTTTTTT
TRBJ1-3	TRBV2	.	many	CASSETPPGFSGNTIYF	TGTGCCAGCAGTGAAACTCCTCCAGGATTCTCTGGAAACACCATATATTTT
TRBJ1-5	TRBV27	.	many	CASSPNWGNQPQHF	TGTGCCAGCAGTCCAAACTGGGGCAATCAGCCCCAGCATTTT
TRBJ1-1	TRBV6-6	.	many	CASSYSLRGGTEAFF	TGTGCCAGCAGTTACTCCCTCAGGGGAGGGACTGAAGCTTTCTTT
TRBJ1-1	TRBV15	.	.	CATSSEDTELNTEAFF	TGTGCCACCAGCAGCGAAGACACAGAGCTCAACACTGAAGCTTTCTTT
TRBJ2-3	TRBV6-2/TRBV6-3	.	few	CASSYPRDPRGDTQYF	TGTGCCAGCAGTTACCCTAGGGACCCACGGGGAGATACGCAGTATTTT
TRBJ2-1	TRBV2	.	.	CASSDTDFIGNEQFF	TGTGCCAGCAGTGATACGGACTTCATTGGGAATGAGCAGTTCTTC
TRBJ2-7	TRBV11-2	TRBD1	.	CASSLARGPLEQYF	TGTGCCAGCAGCTTAGCCAGGGGGCCCCTCGAGCAGTACTTC
TRBJ2-7	TRBV20-1	TRBD1	many	CSATRDREPYEQYF	TGCAGTGCTACCCGGGACAGAGAGCCCTACGAGCAGTACTTC
TRBJ2-5	TRBV28	.	many	CATSTGLILQETQYF	TGTGCCACTTCGACAGGCCTGATCCTCCAAGAGACCCAGTACTTC
TRBJ1-2	TRBV18	.	many	CASSPPDGNYGYTF	TGTGCCAGCTCACCTCCGGACGGCAACTATGGCTACACCTTC
TRBJ1-6	TRBV3-1	.	.	CASSQWTQYNSPLHF	TGTGCCAGCAGCCAATGGACACAATATAATTCACCCCTCCACTTT
TRBJ2-2	TRBV19	.	few	CASSIQGRWTGELFF	TGTGCCAGTAGTATACAGGGAAGGTGGACCGGGGAGCTGTTTTTT
TRBJ2-3	TRBV9	.	many	CASSVVPSGDTQYF	TGTGCCAGCAGCGTAGTACCCTCCGGGGATACGCAGTATTTT
TRBJ2-3	TRBV9	.	few	CASSVAASTDTQYF	TGTGCCAGCAGCGTAGCGGCTAGCACAGATACGCAGTATTTT
TRBJ2-3	TRBV27	TRBD2	many	CASRTARGKRGAADTQYF	TGTGCCAGCAGGACCGCCCGGGGGAAGCGGGGGGCCGCAGATACGCAGTATTTT
TRBJ1-5	TRBV24-1	.	.	CATSDSDSRWKNQPQHF	TGTGCCACCAGTGATTCTGACAGCCGGTGGAAAAATCAGCCCCAGCATTTT
TRBJ1-2	TRBV11-3	.	many	CASSLEASAYGYTF	TGTGCCAGCAGCTTAGAGGCAAGCGCCTATGGCTACACCTTC
TRBJ1-4	TRBV29-1	.	many	CKREKLFF	TGCAAGCGCGAAAAACTGTTTTTT
TRBJ1-1	TRBV11-1	TRBD1	.	CASSLAPVRGHTEAFF	TGTGCCAGCAGCTTAGCCCCTGTGAGGGGGCACACTGAAGCTTTCTTT
TRBJ1-2	TRBV5-1	TRBD1	few	CASRDTGANYGYTF	TGCGCCAGCAGGGATACAGGGGCGAACTATGGCTACACCTTC
TRBJ2-1	TRBV4-1	.	.	CASSQPLPYNEQFF	TGCGCCAGCAGCCAACCTCTACCCTACAATGAGCAGTTCTTC
TRBJ2-5	TRBV20-1	TRBD2	few	CSASGGGAEETQYF	TGCAGTGCTAGTGGCGGGGGGGCCGAAGAGACCCAGTACTTC
TRBJ2-1	TRBV11-2	.	many	CASSLGQGDEQFF	TGTGCCAGCAGCTTAGGTCAGGGCGATGAGCAGTTCTTC
TRBJ2-7	TRBV5-4	.	.	CASSLWSPGQRYYEQYF	TGTGCCAGCAGCTTGTGGTCACCCGGACAGCGCTACTACGAGCAGTACTTC
TRBJ2-3	TRBV19	TRBD1	.	CAVRDRSTDTQYF	TGTGCCGTCCGGGACAGAAGCACAGATACGCAGTATTTT
TRBJ2-2	TRBV20-1	.	many	CSARVEGDTGELFF	TGCAGTGCTAGAGTGGAGGGCGACACCGGGGAGCTGTTTTTT
TRBJ1-2	TRBV2	.	many	CASSEGLMSYGYTF	TGTGCCAGCAGTGAGGGCTTGATGAGCTATGGCTACACCTTC